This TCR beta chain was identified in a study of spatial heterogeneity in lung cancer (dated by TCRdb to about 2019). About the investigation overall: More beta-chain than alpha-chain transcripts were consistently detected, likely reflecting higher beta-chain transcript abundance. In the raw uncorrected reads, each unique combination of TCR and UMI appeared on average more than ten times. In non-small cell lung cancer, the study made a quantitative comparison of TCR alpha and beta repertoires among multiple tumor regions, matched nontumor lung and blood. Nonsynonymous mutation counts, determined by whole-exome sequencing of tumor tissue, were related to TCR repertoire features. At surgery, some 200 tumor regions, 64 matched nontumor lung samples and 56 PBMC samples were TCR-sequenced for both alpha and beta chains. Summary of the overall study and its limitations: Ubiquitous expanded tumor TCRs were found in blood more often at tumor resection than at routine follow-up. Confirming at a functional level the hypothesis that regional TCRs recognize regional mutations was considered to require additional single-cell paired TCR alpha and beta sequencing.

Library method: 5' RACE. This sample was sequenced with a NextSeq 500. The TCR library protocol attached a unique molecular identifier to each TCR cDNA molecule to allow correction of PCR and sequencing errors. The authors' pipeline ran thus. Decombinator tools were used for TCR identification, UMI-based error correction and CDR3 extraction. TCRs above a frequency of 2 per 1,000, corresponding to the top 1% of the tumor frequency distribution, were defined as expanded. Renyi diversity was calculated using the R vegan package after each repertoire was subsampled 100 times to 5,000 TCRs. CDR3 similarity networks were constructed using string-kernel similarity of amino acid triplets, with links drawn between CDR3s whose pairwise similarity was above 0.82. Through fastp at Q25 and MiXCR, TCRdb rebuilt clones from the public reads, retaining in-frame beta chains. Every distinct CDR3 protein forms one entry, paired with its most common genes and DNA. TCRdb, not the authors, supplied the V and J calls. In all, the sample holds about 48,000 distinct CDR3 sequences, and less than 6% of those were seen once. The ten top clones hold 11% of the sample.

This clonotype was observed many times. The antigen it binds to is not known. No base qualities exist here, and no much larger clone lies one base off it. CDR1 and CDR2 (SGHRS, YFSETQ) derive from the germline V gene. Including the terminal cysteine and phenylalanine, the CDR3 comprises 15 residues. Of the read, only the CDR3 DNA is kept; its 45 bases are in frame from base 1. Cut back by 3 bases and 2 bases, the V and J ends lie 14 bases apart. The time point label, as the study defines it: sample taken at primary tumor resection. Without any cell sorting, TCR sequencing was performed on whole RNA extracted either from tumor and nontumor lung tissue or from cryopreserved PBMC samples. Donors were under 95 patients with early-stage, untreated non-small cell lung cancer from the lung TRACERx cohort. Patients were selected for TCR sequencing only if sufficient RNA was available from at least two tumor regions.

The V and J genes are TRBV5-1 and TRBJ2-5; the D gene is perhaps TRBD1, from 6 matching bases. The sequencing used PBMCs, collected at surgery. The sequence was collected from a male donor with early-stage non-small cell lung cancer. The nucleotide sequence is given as TGCGCCAGCAGCTGGCCCAGGGGCAAACAAGAGACCCAGTACTTC. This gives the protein CASSWPRGKQETQYF.